This T cell receptor beta chain was recorded in a study of shared clonotypes between healthy human individuals. Across the study: Donors had three CD4 naive, three CD4 memory, two CD8 naive and one CD8 memory plate apiece.

Study conclusions and caveats: Blood was the sole source, and tissue repertoires probably differ.

Germline values: CDR1 MGHRA, CDR2 YSYEKL. CDR3 length: 16 amino acids. Trimming cost V 1 base and J 1 base; bases outside gene matches: 6. Details on this clone: Its antigen remains unknown.

Naive CD8 populations comprised CD45RO-negative cells positively selected for CCR7, excluding terminally differentiated effector memory CD45RA+ cells. Sequencing used immunoSEQ multiplex PCR; TCRdb keeps in-frame clones, though not all of them. The sample has some 2 million clones; 85% to 95% are singletons. J is TRBJ2-5 and V is TRBV4-1, with 7 bases matching TRBD2. The sequencing input was naive CD8+ T cells sorted from blood. The receptor comes from a man younger than 35 in good health. This CDR3 reads CASSQVLAVPQETQYF. CDR3 in DNA: TGCGCCAGCAGCCAAGTGCTAGCGGTACCCCAAGAGACCCAGTACTTC.